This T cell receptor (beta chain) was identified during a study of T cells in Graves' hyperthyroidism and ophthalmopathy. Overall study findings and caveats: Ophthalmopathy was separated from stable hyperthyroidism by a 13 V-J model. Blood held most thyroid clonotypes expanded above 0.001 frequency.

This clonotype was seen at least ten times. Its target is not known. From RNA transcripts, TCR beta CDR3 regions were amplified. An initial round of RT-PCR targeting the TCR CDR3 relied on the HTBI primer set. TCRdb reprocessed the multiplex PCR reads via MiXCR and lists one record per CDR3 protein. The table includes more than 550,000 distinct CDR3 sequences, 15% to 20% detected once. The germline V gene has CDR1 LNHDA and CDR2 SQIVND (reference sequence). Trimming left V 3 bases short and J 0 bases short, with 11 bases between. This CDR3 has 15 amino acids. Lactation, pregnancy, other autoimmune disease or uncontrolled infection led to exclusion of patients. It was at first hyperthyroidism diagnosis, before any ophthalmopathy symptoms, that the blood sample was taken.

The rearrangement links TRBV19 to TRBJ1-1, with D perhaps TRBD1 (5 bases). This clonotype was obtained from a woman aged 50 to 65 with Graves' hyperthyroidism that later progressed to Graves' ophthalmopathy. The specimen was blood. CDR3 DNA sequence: TGTGCCAGTAGTATCCCGACAGTTCTGAACACTGAAGCTTTCTTT. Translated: CASSIPTVLNTEAFF.